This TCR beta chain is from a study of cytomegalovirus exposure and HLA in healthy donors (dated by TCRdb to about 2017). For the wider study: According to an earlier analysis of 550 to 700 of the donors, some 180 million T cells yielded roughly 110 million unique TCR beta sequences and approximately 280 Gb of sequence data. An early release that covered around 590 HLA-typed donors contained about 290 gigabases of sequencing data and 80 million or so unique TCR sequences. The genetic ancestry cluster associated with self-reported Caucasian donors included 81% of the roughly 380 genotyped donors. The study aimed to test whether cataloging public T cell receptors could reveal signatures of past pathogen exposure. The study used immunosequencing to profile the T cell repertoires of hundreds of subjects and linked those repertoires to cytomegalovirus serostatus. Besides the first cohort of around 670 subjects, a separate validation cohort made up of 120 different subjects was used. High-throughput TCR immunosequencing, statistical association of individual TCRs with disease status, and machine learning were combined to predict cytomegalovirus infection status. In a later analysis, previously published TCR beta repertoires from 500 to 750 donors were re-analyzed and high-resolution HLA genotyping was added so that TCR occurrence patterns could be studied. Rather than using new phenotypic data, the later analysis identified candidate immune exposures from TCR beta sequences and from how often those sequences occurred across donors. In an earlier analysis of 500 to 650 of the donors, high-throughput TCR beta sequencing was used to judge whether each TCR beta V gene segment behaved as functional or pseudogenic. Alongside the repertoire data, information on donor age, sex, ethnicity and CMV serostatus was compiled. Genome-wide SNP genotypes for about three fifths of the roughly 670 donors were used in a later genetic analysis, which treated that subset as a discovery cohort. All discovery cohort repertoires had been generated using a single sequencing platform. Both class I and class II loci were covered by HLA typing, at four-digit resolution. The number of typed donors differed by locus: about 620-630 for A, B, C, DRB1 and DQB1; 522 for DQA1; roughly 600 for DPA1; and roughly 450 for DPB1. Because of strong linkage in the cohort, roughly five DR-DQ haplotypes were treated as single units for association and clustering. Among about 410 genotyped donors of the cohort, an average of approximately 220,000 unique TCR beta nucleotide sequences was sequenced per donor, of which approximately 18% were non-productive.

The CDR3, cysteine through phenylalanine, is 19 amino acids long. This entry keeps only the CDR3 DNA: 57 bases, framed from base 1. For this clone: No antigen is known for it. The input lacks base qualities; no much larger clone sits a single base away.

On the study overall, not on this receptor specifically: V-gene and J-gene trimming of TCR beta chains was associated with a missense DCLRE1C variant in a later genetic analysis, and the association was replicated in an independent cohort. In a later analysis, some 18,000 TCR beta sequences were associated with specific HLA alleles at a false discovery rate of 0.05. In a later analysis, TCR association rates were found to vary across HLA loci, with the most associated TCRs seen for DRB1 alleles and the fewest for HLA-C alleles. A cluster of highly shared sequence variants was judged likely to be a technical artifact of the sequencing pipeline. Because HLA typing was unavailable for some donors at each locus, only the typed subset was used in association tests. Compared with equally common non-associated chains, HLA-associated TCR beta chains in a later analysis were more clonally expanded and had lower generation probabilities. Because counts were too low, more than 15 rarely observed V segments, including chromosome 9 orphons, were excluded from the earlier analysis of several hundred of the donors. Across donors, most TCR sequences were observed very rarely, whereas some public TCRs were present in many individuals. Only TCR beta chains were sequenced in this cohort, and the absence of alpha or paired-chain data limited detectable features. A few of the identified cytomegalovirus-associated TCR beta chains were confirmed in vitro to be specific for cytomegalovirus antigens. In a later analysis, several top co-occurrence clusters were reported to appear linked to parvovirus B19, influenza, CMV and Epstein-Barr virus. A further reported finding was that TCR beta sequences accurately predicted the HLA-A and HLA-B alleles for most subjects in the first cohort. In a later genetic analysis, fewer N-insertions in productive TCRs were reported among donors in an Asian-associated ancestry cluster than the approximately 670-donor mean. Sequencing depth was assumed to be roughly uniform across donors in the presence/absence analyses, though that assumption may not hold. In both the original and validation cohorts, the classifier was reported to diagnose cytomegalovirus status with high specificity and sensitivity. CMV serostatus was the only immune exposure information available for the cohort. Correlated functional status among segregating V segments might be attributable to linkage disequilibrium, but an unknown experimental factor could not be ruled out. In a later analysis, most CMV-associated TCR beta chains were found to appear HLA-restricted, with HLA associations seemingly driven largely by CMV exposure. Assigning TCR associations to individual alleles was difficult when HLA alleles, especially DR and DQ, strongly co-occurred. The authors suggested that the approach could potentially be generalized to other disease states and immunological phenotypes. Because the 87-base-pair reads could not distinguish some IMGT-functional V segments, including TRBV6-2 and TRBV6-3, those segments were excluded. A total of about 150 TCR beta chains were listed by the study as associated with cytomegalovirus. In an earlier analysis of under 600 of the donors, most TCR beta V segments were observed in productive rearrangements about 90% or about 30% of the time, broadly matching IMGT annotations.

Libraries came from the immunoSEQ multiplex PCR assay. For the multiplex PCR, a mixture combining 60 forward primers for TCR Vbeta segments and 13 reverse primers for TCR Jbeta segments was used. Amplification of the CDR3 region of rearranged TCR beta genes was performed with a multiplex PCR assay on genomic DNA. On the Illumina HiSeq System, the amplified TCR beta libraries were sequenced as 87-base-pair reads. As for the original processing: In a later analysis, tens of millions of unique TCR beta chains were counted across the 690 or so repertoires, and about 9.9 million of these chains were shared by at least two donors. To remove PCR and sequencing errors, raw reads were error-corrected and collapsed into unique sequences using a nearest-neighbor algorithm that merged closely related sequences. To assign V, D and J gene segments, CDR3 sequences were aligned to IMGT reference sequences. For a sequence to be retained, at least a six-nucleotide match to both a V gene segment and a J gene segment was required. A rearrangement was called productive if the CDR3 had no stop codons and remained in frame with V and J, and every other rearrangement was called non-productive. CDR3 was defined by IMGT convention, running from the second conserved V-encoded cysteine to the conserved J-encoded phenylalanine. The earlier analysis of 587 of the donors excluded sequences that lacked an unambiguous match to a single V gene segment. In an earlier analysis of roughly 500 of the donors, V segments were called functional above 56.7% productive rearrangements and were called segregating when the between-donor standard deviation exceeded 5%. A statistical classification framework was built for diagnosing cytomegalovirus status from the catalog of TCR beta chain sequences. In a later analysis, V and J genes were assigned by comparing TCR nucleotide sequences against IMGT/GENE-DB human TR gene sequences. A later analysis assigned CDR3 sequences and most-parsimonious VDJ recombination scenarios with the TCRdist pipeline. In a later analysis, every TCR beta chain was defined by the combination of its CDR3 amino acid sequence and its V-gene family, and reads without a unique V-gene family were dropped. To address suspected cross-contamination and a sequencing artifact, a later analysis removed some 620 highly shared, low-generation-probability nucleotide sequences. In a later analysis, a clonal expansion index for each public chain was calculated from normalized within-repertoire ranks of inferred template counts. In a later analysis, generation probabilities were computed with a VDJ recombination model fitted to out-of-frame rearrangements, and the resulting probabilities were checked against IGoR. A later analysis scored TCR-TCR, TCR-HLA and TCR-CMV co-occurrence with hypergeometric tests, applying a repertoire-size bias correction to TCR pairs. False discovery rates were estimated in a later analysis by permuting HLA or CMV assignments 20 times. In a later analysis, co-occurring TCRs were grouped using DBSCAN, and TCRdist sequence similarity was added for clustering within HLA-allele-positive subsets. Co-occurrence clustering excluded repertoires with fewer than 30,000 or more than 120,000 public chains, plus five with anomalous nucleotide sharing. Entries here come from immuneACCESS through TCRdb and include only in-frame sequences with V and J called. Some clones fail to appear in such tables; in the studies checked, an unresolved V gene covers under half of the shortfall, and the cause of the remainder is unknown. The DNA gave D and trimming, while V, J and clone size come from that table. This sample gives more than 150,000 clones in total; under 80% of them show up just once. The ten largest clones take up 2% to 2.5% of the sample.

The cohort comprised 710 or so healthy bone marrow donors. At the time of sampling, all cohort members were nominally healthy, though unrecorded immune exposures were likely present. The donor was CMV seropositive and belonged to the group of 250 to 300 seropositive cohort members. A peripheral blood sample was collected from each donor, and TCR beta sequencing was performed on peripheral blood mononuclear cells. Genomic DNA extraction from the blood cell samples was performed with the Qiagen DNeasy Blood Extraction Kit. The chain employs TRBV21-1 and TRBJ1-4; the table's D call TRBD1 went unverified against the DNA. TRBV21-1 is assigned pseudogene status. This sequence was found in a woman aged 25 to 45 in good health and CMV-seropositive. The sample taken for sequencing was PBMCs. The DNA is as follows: TGTGCCAGCAGCAAAGCAAGAAAGGACAGTAAGAGGGCTAATGAAAAACTGTTTTTT. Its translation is CASSKARKDSKRANEKLFF.